One sample yielded the 9 T cell receptor beta chains listed below, sequenced in a study of T cell repertoires in ileal Crohn's disease. The data were produced by immunoSEQ multiplex PCR, yet TCRdb's version contains in-frame clones alone and is incomplete. The sample contains more than 9,500 clones, around 77% of which appear only once. The sample consisted of ileal tissue. The receptors were sampled from an adult with Crohn's disease.

The chain has TRBV19 and TRBJ1-2; D remains ambiguous. Germline CDR1 reads LNHDA; CDR2 reads SQIVND (reference sequence). The CDR3 spans 13 residues. Trimming removed 5 bases from V and 8 bases from J, with 15 bases in between. CDR3 DNA: TGTGCCAGTAGTGTACGGAGGCAAGGGGGCTACACCTTC. This sequence encodes CASSVRRQGGYTF.

J is TRBJ2-7 and V is TRBV4-1; 9 bases are shared with TRBD2. The germline V gene encodes CDR1 MGHRA and CDR2 YSYEKL. J lost 5 bases, V lost 0 bases, and 8 bases had no gene match. The CDR3 is made up of 16 amino acids. The CDR3, as DNA: TGCGCCAGCAGCCAAGATGGGGCGGGGGGGCCGGACGAGCAGTACTTC. It codes for CASSQDGAGGPDEQYF.

CDR3 DNA: TGTGCCAGCAGTGAGATGGACAGTGTCAATCAGCCCCAGCATTTT. Protein product: CASSEMDSVNQPQHF. The J gene is TRBJ1-5, the V gene TRBV6-1; D perhaps matches TRBD1 (6 bases). V gave up 3 bases and J gave up 3 bases, with 12 bases separating them. Germline CDR1 MNHNS, CDR2 SASEGT. The CDR3 is 15 residues long.

CDR3 loop: CSVEDRDNEQFF. The CDR3 DNA reads as TGCAGCGTGGAGGACAGGGACAATGAGCAGTTCTTC. The chain combines TRBV29-1 with TRBJ2-1; 8 bases line up with TRBD1. Germline V gives CDR1 SQVTM, CDR2 ANQGSEA. With 6 bases clipped from V and 5 bases from J, the junction kept 3 bases outside the gene matches. This CDR3 is 12 amino acids long.

The V and J genes are TRBV25-1 and TRBJ1-1, with D perhaps matching TRBD1 (5 bases). The CDR3 totals 12 residues. Germline assignment: CDR1 MGHDK and CDR2 SYGVNS. V was trimmed by 8 bases and J by 0 bases, leaving 7 bases between them. CDR3 region: CASGGVNTEAFF. CDR3 DNA: TGTGCCAGCGGGGGGGTGAACACTGAAGCTTTCTTT.

Concerning this clone itself: Other DNA sequences in this specimen translate into the identical CDR3. The chain recombines TRBV28 with TRBJ2-7; D might be TRBD1 (5 bases). The V end was cut by 6 bases, the J end by 5 bases, with 8 bases between. Germline V CDR1 and CDR2: MDHEN, SYDVKM. This CDR3 region has 11 residues. CDR3 coding DNA: TGTGCCAGCAGCCCCAGGGACGAGCAGTACTTC. It codes for CASSPRDEQYF.

This clone was recorded a few times. The chain recombines TRBV5-4 with TRBJ2-7, with a tentative D call TRBD1 (5 bases). Germline-derived CDR1 and CDR2 are SGHNT and YYREEE (reference sequence). The CDR3 contains 15 residues. Deletions cut 0 bases from V and 4 bases from J, with 14 bases between. In nucleotides, the CDR3 is TGTGCCAGCAGCTTGGGGGGATTCAGGGAATACGAGCAGTACTTC. This encodes CASSLGGFREYEQYF.

The chain couples TRBV6-1 to TRBJ1-6; D not resolved. The CDR3 is made up of 14 amino acids. Germline lookup yields CDR1 MNHNS and CDR2 SASEGT. V shed 6 bases and J shed 6 bases, with 12 bases lying between them. The CDR3 is CASSPDTRNSPLHF. CDR3 DNA sequence: TGTGCCAGCAGCCCCGACACCCGTAATTCACCCCTCCACTTT.

This clone was counted once. The rearrangement joins TRBV5-4 to TRBJ2-1; 10 bases are shared with TRBD1. Germline values: CDR1 SGHNT, CDR2 YYREEE (reference sequence). The CDR3 loop spans 14 amino acids. Trimming removed 4 bases from V and 9 bases from J; junction bases left unmatched: 7. The CDR3 nucleotides are TGTGCCAGCAGCACTAGACAGGGGGCGAGTGAGCAGTTCTTC. The encoded protein is CASSTRQGASEQFF.